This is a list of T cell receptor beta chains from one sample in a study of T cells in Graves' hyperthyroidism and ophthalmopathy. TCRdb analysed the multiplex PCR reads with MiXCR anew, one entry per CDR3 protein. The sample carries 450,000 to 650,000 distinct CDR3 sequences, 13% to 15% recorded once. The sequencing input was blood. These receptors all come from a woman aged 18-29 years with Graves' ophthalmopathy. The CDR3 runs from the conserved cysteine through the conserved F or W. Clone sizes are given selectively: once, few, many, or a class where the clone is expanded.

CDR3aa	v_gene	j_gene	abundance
CASNMGPDPSYGYTF	TRBV19	TRBJ1-2	NA
CASSLGGTGKGGYTF	TRBV9	TRBJ1-2	medium-sized
CASSQMAAGQPQHF	TRBV3-1	TRBJ1-5	NA
CASSQIRGRGGETQYF	TRBV28	TRBJ2-5	many
CASSLSTGGPYEQYF	TRBV12-3/TRBV12-4	TRBJ2-7	many
CAISDGLAGGSHSYNEQFF	TRBV10-3	TRBJ2-1	NA
CASSRLGQGIDTQYF	TRBV7-3	TRBJ2-3	many
CASSLIGLAGGGRYNEQFF	TRBV27	TRBJ2-1	few
CASTVGPSVSTDTQYF	TRBV5-6	TRBJ2-3	many
CASSLQGAGIEIQYF	TRBV28	TRBJ2-5	NA
CASSTTDSPLHF	TRBV28	TRBJ1-6	many
CASLTYQGIEAFF	TRBV18	TRBJ1-1	many
CASSPPGGRPFYEQYF	TRBV27	TRBJ2-7	few
CASSTPGQGANEQFF	TRBV28	TRBJ2-1	many
CASSLGDASSNTEAFF	TRBV7-6	TRBJ1-1	NA
CASSISGETEAFF	TRBV19	TRBJ1-1	many
CASSFYGGDTQYF	TRBV27	TRBJ2-3	NA
CASSLKIQWRNEQFF	TRBV5-5	TRBJ2-1	many
CASSRGIPGQPQHF	TRBV12-3/TRBV12-4	TRBJ1-5	NA
CASSLVPTAMNTEAFF	TRBV7-2	TRBJ1-1	many
CSVELSNTEAFF	TRBV29-1	TRBJ1-1	NA
CASSEWSGGGRETQYF	TRBV2	TRBJ2-5	many
CASSFQGAENQKLFF	TRBV28	TRBJ1-4	NA
CASSFRLAGGGTDTQYF	TRBV7-2	TRBJ2-3	NA
CASTAVGGEQYF	TRBV12-3/TRBV12-4	TRBJ2-7	many
CSARDMGLPTDTQYF	TRBV20-1	TRBJ2-3	many
CASGLATSGGNEQFF	TRBV5-1	TRBJ2-1	NA
CASSLEGLGDTEAFF	TRBV7-7	TRBJ1-1	many
CASSPDFREQFF	TRBV6-1	TRBJ2-1	few
CASSPGAVAAKNIQYF	TRBV7-2	TRBJ2-4	many
CASSQDRVGGHYEQYF	TRBV11-2	TRBJ2-7	NA
CASSLSSSGRENIQYF	TRBV27	TRBJ2-4	many
CAWSVGPRGYEGELFF	TRBV30	TRBJ2-2	many
CASSLGGGASNDYGYTF	TRBV12-3/TRBV12-4	TRBJ1-2	many
CASSPRTGARTEAFF	TRBV12-3/TRBV12-4	TRBJ1-1	many
CAIFEGGETNTEAFF	TRBV10-3	TRBJ1-1	many
CASSFGRDNYGYTF	TRBV28	TRBJ1-2	many
CASSLGGLGFEETQYF	TRBV11-3	TRBJ2-5	NA
CASSDMTVAYGYTF	TRBV2	TRBJ1-2	few
CASSENPPGQGVYEQYF	TRBV3-1	TRBJ2-7	many
CASSTQVYNEQFF	TRBV5-6	TRBJ2-1	many
CSATERTGSNQPQHF	TRBV20-1	TRBJ1-5	many
CASSLGLGGPNTEAFF	TRBV11-3	TRBJ1-1	many
CASSLLWAPLYNSPLHF	TRBV28	TRBJ1-6	many
CARSQGQTYEQYF	TRBV18	TRBJ2-7	NA
CASSLVTGRNQPQHF	TRBV7-2	TRBJ1-5	few
CASSFEEPFTDTQYF	TRBV27	TRBJ2-3	many
CASSQGPVSYNEQFF	TRBV4-3	TRBJ2-1	few
CAISEASGNTIYF	TRBV10-3	TRBJ1-3	few
CAWGRDTEAFF	TRBV30	TRBJ1-1	many